The TCR beta chain described here comes from a study of shared T cell receptors in the human thymus. From germline, CDR1 is MNHNS and CDR2 SASEGT. This CDR3 is 15 amino acids long. V was shortened by 8 bases and J by 8 bases, with 24 bases between the two germline ends. This table comes from immunoSEQ multiplex PCR, and its TCRdb copy is limited to in-frame clones, with some not included. The top ten clones hold roughly 0.01% of a sample with roughly 710,000 clones, around 85% of them seen once. These same records also appear under a second study, on human thymus T cells. Per that study: Each of the donors was a healthy Finnish infant who was undergoing open corrective cardiac surgery for congenital heart defects. In corrective heart surgery, resections were taken, and these provided the thymus tissue. Both thymic and peripheral blood repertoires showed apparently biased V and J usage. Related research found strongly overlapping thymic repertoires in unrelated individuals.

Sequencing was done on a sample of thymocytes. The sequence came from a girl less than two years old with a congenital heart defect. This sequence joins TRBV6-1 and TRBJ1-1; TRBD1 might be the D (5 bases). Here the CDR3 reads CASSRSWRDLGEAFF. As DNA, the CDR3 is TGTGCCAGCTCTCGGAGCTGGCGGGACCTAGGGGAAGCTTTCTTT.